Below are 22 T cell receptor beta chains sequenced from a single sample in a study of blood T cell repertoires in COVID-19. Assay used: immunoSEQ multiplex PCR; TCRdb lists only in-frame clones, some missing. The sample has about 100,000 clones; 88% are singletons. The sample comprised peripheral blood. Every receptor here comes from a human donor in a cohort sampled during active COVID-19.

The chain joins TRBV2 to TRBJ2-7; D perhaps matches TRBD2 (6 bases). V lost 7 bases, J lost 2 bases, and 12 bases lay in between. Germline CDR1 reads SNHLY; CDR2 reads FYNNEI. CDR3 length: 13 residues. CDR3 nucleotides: TGTGCCAGCACGCGGGAAGCCACCTACGAGCAGTACTTC. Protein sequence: CASTREATYEQYF.

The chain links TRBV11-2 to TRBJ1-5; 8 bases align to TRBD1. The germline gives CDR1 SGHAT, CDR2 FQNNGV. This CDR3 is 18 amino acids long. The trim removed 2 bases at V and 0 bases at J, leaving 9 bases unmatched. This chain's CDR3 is CASSLTGTGAYSNQPQHF. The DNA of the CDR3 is TGTGCCAGCAGCTTAACCGGGACAGGCGCCTATAGCAATCAGCCCCAGCATTTT.

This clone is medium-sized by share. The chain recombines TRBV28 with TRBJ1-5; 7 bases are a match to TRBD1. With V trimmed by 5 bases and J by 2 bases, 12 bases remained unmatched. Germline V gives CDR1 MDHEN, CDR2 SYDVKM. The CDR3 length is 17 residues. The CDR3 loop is CASSGSRGQSGNQPQHF. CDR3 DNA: TGTGCCAGCAGTGGCTCAAGGGGGCAAAGCGGCAATCAGCCCCAGCATTTT.

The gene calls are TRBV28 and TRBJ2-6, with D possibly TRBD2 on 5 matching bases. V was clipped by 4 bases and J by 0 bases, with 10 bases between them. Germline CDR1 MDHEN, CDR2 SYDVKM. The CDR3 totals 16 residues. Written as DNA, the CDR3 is TGTGCCAGCAGTTCGGGCGGGCTCTCTGGGGCCAACGTCCTGACTTTC. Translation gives CASSSGGLSGANVLTF.

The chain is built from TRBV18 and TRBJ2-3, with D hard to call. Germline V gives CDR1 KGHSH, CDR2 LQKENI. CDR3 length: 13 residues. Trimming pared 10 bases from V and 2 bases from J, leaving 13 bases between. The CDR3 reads CATEREITDTQYF. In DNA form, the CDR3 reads TGTGCCACCGAAAGAGAAATCACAGATACGCAGTATTTT. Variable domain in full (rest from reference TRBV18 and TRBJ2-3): NAGVMQNPRHLVRRRGQEARLRCSPMKGHSHVYWYRQLPEEGLKFMVYLQKENIIDESGMPKERFSAEFPKEGPSILRIQQVVRGDSAAYFCATEREITDTQYFGPGTRLTVL.

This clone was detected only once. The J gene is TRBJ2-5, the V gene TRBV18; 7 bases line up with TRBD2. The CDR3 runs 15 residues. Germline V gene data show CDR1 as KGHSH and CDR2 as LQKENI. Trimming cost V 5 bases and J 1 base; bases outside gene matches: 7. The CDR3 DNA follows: TGTGCCAGCTCATCAAGCGGGGCTATCCAAGAGACCCAGTACTTC. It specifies CASSSSGAIQETQYF.

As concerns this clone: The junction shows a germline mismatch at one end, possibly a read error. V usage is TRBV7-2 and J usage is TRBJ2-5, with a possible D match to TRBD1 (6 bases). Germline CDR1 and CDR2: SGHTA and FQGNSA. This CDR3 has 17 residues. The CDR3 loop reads CASSLSPAGALQGTQYF. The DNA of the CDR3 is TGTGCCAGCAGCTTGAGCCCGGCAGGGGCCTTACAAGGGACCCAGTACTTC.

The DNA for the CDR3 is TGTGCCAGCAGCTTAGTACTTCCGGGTGCGCAGTATTTT. This sequence encodes CASSLVLPGAQYF. V usage is TRBV11-2 and J usage is TRBJ2-3; D is ambiguous. Trimming left V 1 base short and J 10 bases short, with 12 bases between. CDR1 and CDR2 from the germline V gene are SGHAT and FQNNGV. The CDR3 sequence is 13 residues long.

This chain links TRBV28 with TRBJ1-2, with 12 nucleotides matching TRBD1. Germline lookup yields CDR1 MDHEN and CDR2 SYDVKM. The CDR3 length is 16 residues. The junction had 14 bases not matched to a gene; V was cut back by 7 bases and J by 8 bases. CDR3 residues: CASIYTGTGGTLGYTF. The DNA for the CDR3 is TGTGCCAGCATATATACCGGGACAGGGGGCACTCTGGGCTACACCTTC.

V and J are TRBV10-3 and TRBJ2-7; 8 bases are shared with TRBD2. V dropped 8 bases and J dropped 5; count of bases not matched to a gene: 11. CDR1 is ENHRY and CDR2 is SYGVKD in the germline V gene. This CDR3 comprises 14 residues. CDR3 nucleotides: TGTGCCATCCGGGAGGGGGGGCAGGTCGACGAGCAGTACTTC. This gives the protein CAIREGGQVDEQYF.

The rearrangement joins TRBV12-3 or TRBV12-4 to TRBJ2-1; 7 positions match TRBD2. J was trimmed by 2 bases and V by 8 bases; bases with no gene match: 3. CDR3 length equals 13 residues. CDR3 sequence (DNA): TGTGCCAGCCGACTAGCCCCCTACAATGAGCAGTTCTTC. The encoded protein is CASRLAPYNEQFF.

CDR3 residues: CASRLGQGAKQYF. CDR3 nucleotide sequence: TGTGCCAGCAGGCTAGGACAGGGGGCGAAGCAGTACTTC. This chain connects TRBV28 to TRBJ2-7, with 11 bases matching TRBD1. The CDR3 covers 13 residues. Per germline, CDR1 MDHEN and CDR2 SYDVKM. V lost 6 bases to trimming and J lost 8 bases; unmatched junction nucleotides: 6.

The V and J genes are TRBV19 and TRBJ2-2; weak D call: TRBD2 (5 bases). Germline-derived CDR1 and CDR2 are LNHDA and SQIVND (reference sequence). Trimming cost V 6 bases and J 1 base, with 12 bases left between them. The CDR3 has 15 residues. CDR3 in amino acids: CASRREVRNTGELFF. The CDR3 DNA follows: TGTGCCAGTAGGAGGGAAGTCCGGAACACCGGGGAGCTGTTTTTT. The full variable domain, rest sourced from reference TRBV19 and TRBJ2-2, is DGGITQSPKYLFRKEGQNVTLSCEQNLNHDAMYWYRQDPGQGLRLIYYSQIVNDFQKGDIAEGYSVSREKKESFPLTVTSAQKNPTAFYLCASRREVRNTGELFFGEGSRLTVL.

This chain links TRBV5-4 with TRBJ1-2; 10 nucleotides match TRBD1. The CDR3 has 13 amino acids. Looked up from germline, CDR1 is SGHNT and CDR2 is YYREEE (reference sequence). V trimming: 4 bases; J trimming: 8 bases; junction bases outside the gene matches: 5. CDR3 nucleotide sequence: TGTGCCAGCAGCCAAGGGACAGGGGAAGGCTACACCTTC. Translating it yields CASSQGTGEGYTF.

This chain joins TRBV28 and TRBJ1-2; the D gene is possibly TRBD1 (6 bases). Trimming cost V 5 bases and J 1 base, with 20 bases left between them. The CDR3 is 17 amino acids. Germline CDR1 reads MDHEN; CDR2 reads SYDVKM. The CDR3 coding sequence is TGTGCCAGCAGTCCCTGGGGCAGGGGACCCATTAACTATGGCTACACCTTC. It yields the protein CASSPWGRGPINYGYTF.

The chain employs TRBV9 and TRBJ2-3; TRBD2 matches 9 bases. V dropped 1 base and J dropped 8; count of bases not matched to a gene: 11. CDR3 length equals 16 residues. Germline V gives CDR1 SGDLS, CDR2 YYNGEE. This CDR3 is CASSVTSGSIGGTQYF. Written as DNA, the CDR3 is TGTGCCAGCAGCGTAACTAGCGGGTCAATAGGGGGTACGCAGTATTTT.

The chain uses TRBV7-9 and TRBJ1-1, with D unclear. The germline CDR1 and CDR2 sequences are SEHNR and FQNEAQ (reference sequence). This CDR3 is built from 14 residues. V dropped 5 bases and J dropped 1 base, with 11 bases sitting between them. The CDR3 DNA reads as TGTGCCAGCAGCCTATATGGAGGGAACACTGAAGCTTTCTTT. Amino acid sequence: CASSLYGGNTEAFF.

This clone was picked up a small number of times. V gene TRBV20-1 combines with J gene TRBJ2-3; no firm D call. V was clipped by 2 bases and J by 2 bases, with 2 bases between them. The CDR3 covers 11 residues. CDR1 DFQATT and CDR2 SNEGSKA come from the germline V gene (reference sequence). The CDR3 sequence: CSARHTDTQYF. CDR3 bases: TGCAGTGCTAGACACACAGATACGCAGTATTTT.

CDR3 nucleotides: TGTGCCAGCAGCTTCCGGGATCACGGCTACACCTTC. Its protein product is CASSFRDHGYTF. The chain carries TRBV7-9 and TRBJ1-2; D gene uncertain. Deletions cut 3 bases from V and 8 bases from J, with 10 bases between. CDR3 length equals 12 residues. From germline, CDR1 is SEHNR and CDR2 FQNEAQ (reference sequence). The full variable domain, completed using reference TRBV7-9 and TRBJ1-2, is DTGVSQNPRHKITKRGQNVTFRCDPISEHNRLYWYRQTLGQGPEFLTYFQNEAQLEKSRLLSDRFSAERPKGSFSTLEIQRTEQGDSAMYLCASSFRDHGYTFGSGTRLTVV.

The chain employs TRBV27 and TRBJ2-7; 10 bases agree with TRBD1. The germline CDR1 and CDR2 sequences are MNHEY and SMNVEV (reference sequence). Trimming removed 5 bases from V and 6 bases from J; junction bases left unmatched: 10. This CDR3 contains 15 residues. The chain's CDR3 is CASSRTGGKLGEQYF. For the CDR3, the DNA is TGTGCCAGCAGTAGGACAGGGGGGAAATTAGGCGAGCAGTACTTC.

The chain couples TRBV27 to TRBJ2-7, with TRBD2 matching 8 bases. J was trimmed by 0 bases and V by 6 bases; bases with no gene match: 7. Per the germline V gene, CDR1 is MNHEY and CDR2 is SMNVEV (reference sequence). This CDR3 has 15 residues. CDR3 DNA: TGTGCCAGCAGAAAAGTCAGCGGGAGCTCCTACGAGCAGTACTTC. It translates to CASRKVSGSSYEQYF.

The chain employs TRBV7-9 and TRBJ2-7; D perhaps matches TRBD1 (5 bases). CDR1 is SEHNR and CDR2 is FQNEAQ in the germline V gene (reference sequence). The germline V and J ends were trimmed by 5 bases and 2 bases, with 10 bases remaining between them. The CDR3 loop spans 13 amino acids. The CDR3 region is CASSPKGPYEQYF. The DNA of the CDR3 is TGTGCCAGCAGCCCCAAGGGGCCCTACGAGCAGTACTTC.